Below, 14 T cell receptor beta chains from the same sample are listed, as sequenced in a study of blood T cell repertoires in COVID-19. Here immunoSEQ multiplex PCR was the method, and the copy in TCRdb shows in-frame clones only, minus some. The data contain roughly 260,000 clones, about 90% of them singletons. Material for sequencing was peripheral blood. The receptor source for this set is a woman in her 30s with COVID-19, enrolled during active disease.

The V and J genes are TRBV20-1 and TRBJ2-3; 12 bases agree with TRBD2. Germline V gene lookup returns CDR1 DFQATT and CDR2 SNEGSKA (reference sequence). With 3 bases clipped from V and 2 bases from J, the junction kept 12 bases outside the gene matches. The CDR3 totals 18 residues. The CDR3: CSASGLAGISVITDTQYF. CDR3 sequence (DNA): TGCAGTGCTAGTGGACTAGCGGGAATCTCGGTCATCACAGATACGCAGTATTTT.

This clone was counted only a few times. The genes are TRBV30 and TRBJ1-5, with TRBD1 as a possible D gene (6 bases). The CDR3 is made up of 14 amino acids. The V end lost 3 bases, the J end lost 5 bases, and 14 bases lay between the germline ends. Germline values: CDR1 GTSNPN, CDR2 SVGIG (reference sequence). The CDR3 DNA reads as TGTGCCTGGAGGAATGGGGGCCCCCATCAGCCCCAGCATTTT. Protein product: CAWRNGGPHQPQHF. Supplemented by reference TRBV30 and TRBJ1-5, the full variable domain reads SQTIHQWPATLVQPVGSPLSLECTVEGTSNPNLYWYRQAAGRGLQLLFYSVGIGQISSEVPQNLSASRPQDRQFILSSKKLLLSDSGFYLCAWRNGGPHQPQHFGDGTRLSIL.

The CDR3 loop reads CASSLGHSYEQYF. Here the CDR3 DNA reads TGTGCCAGCAGCTTAGGTCACTCGTACGAGCAGTACTTC. The chain combines TRBV7-8 with TRBJ2-7; no clear D. With 1 base removed from V and 4 bases from J, the gap between germline ends came to 8 bases. In germline, CDR1 is SGHVS, CDR2 FQNEAQ. This CDR3 comprises 13 residues.

The V and J genes are TRBV9 and TRBJ2-7, with 8 bases lining up with TRBD2. Germline lookup yields CDR1 SGDLS and CDR2 YYNGEE. This CDR3 has 16 residues. J was trimmed by 3 bases and V by 0 bases; bases with no gene match: 8. This CDR3 reads CASSVGSGSRHYEQYF. Here the CDR3 DNA reads TGTGCCAGCAGCGTAGGGAGCGGGAGTAGGCACTACGAGCAGTACTTC.

The V call is TRBV7-2, the J call TRBJ1-3, with a possible D match to TRBD1 (6 bases). This CDR3 is 16 amino acids long. Germline CDR1 and CDR2: SGHTA and FQGNSA. V lost 1 base and J lost 0, with 10 bases in between. In nucleotides, the CDR3 is TGTGCCAGCAGCTTAGGGACAGCGTCCTCTGGAAACACCATATATTTT. Amino acids: CASSLGTASSGNTIYF.

The chain recombines TRBV5-1 with TRBJ2-1; 12 nucleotides agree with TRBD2. CDR1 is SGHRS, CDR2 YFSETQ, per germline. Trimming at V came to 5 bases and at J to 6 bases, leaving 6 bases not matched to a gene. This CDR3 spans 15 amino acids. The CDR3, as DNA: TGCGCCAGCAGAACACTAGCGGGAGGACTCAATGAGCAGTTCTTC. Protein product: CASRTLAGGLNEQFF.

The CDR3 DNA follows: TGTGCCAGCAGTTTCGGACAGGAGGTAGATACGCAGTATTTT. Translating it yields CASSFGQEVDTQYF. V and J are TRBV27 and TRBJ2-3; 7 bases fit TRBD1. V dropped 3 bases and J dropped 5; count of bases not matched to a gene: 5. The V gene's germline CDR1 is MNHEY and CDR2 SMNVEV (reference sequence). CDR3 length equals 14 residues.

The chain joins TRBV3-1 (or the pseudogene TRBV3-2) to TRBJ2-3, with TRBD2 identical over 8 bases. Germline trimming cut 0 bases from V and 1 base from J; bases unmatched to any gene: 6. Germline V gene sequence: CDR1 LGHDT, CDR2 YNNKEL (reference sequence). The CDR3 consists of 17 residues. The chain's CDR3 is CASSQEVGAGGTDTQYF. DNA for the CDR3: TGTGCCAGCAGCCAAGAGGTGGGAGCGGGGGGCACAGATACGCAGTATTTT.

The J gene is TRBJ1-4, the V gene TRBV2; 7 nucleotides agree with TRBD1. The V segment lost 6 bases and the J segment 7 bases; nucleotides outside the gene matches: 8. The CDR3 is 14 amino acids. From germline, CDR1 is SNHLY and CDR2 FYNNEI. Written as DNA, the CDR3 is TGTGCCAGCAGCGATCGACAGGGAGTTGAAAAACTGTTTTTT. It specifies CASSDRQGVEKLFF. The full variable domain, in which reference TRBV2 and TRBJ1-4 provide the parts outside the CDR3, is EPEVTQTPSHQVTQMGQEVILRCVPISNHLYFYWYRQILGQKVEFLVSFYNNEISEKSEIFDDQFSVERPDGSNFTLKIRSTKLEDSAMYFCASSDRQGVEKLFFGSGTQLSVL.

The chain combines TRBV27 with TRBJ2-7, with TRBD2 identical over 11 bases. Trimming at V came to 5 bases and at J to 2 bases, leaving 2 bases not matched to a gene. The CDR3 consists of 14 residues. Germline V gene sequence: CDR1 MNHEY, CDR2 SMNVEV (reference sequence). CDR3 DNA: TGTGCCAGCAGTAATAGCGGGAGGGCCTACGAGCAGTACTTC. Protein sequence: CASSNSGRAYEQYF.

The CDR3 nucleotides read TGCGCCAGCAGCTTTGGTAGCGGGGGGTACAATGAGCAGTTCTTC. Its translation: CASSFGSGGYNEQFF. The genes are TRBV5-1 and TRBJ2-1; TRBD2 matches at 10 bases. V trimming: 2 bases; J trimming: 4 bases; junction bases outside the gene matches: 3. CDR3 length: 15 residues. Germline loops: CDR1 SGHRS, CDR2 YFSETQ.

This chain links TRBV7-9 with TRBJ1-3; D gene uncertain. Trimming left V 8 bases short and J 0 bases short, with 8 bases between. CDR1 is SEHNR and CDR2 is FQNEAQ in the germline V gene (reference sequence). The CDR3 is 13 amino acids. The CDR3 protein is CASREASGNTIYF. CDR3 nucleotide sequence: TGTGCCAGCCGGGAGGCCTCTGGAAACACCATATATTTT.

This chain joins TRBV4-1 and TRBJ2-7; 7 nucleotides line up with TRBD2. CDR1 MGHRA and CDR2 YSYEKL come from the germline V gene. CDR3 size: 15 residues. The V gene end was trimmed by 1 base and the J gene end by 5 bases; junction bases not matched to a gene: 8. The CDR3 loop is CASSQVRTRSDEQYF. In DNA form, the CDR3 reads TGCGCCAGCAGCCAAGTTAGGACTAGATCTGACGAGCAGTACTTC.

The chain is built from TRBV7-8 and TRBJ2-7; the match to TRBD1 covers 7 bases. V was pared by 5 bases and J by 0 bases, with 7 bases of the junction left unmatched. The CDR3 runs to 15 residues. CDR1 and CDR2 (germline): SGHVS, FQNEAQ. CDR3 loop: CASSPTTGISYEQYF. The CDR3 region has the DNA TGTGCCAGCAGCCCGACGACAGGGATCTCCTACGAGCAGTACTTC.